This TCR beta chain was recorded in a study of shared clonotypes between healthy human individuals. This clone showed up just once. The target antigen is unknown. Profiling relied on immunoSEQ multiplex PCR, and the TCRdb table lists in-frame clones only, not all of them. This sample has 2 million to 2.5 million clones, with approximately 96% found just once. Findings and caveats of the study: Though the depth was large, rarefaction showed that sorted-subset sequencing was incomplete.

This clonotype was obtained from a man aged 18 to 30 in good health. The sequenced sample consisted of naive CD4+ T cells sorted from blood. Subset in this sample: CD45RA+ positively selected.

CDR3 sequence (DNA): TGTGCCAGCGGGACAGGGGGCCGTGGGACGAATGGCTACACCTTC. Its protein is CASGTGGRGTNGYTF. The chain joins TRBV6-1 to TRBJ1-2, with TRBD1 identical over 12 bases. CDR3 length: 15 amino acids. Trimming cost V 8 bases and J 6 bases; bases outside gene matches: 10. Germline loops: CDR1 MNHNS, CDR2 SASEGT.